This is a list of T cell receptor beta chains from one sample in a study of CD8 T cells in Susac syndrome. TCRdb redid the calling of the immunoSEQ multiplex PCR reads with MiXCR, one entry per CDR3 protein. The table has approximately 270,000 distinct CDR3 sequences, over 85% seen once; the top ten hold around 0.072%. The source material was CD4+ T cells from PBMCs. These receptor sequences come from a human donor with multiple sclerosis. Each CDR3 is given with its conserved first and last residue. D genes are given only for firm matches. Clone size is stated in some rows and not others, as once, few, many or a class when expanded.

V gene	D gene	J gene	clone size	CDR3 protein	CDR3 DNA
TRBV2	.	TRBJ2-2	.	CASRGLAFGELFF	TGTGCCAGCAGGGGGTTGGCGTTCGGGGAGCTGTTTTTT
TRBV5-1	.	TRBJ2-7	.	CASSSLTPTYEQYF	TGCGCCAGCAGCTCTTTGACACCTACCTACGAGCAGTACTTC
TRBV7-2	TRBD2	TRBJ2-3	.	CASSTAGGAPDTQYF	TGTGCCAGCTCCACGGCCGGGGGGGCCCCAGATACGCAGTATTTT
TRBV10-3	TRBD1	TRBJ1-1	.	CAIKDREFTEAFF	TGTGCCATCAAGGACAGGGAGTTCACTGAAGCTTTCTTT
TRBV6-2/TRBV6-3	.	TRBJ1-1	.	CASSRTAGASAFF	TGTGCCAGCAGCCGGACAGCCGGGGCGTCGGCTTTCTTT
TRBV19	TRBD2	TRBJ2-2	.	CASSAGRVGELFF	TGTGCCAGTAGCGCCGGGAGGGTTGGGGAGCTGTTTTTT
TRBV7-2	TRBD2	TRBJ2-6	.	CASSYHGGGSGANVLTF	TGTGCCAGCAGCTACCACGGGGGGGGATCTGGGGCCAACGTCCTGACTTTC
TRBV28	.	TRBJ1-6	.	CASSPRASLGSPLHF	TGTGCCAGCAGCCCGAGGGCCTCCCTCGGTTCACCCCTCCACTTT
TRBV2	.	TRBJ2-4	.	CASRARLILAKNIQYF	TGTGCCAGCAGGGCCCGACTTATACTAGCCAAAAACATTCAGTACTTC
TRBV2	.	TRBJ1-5	few	CASSPGGNQPQHF	TGTGCCAGCAGTCCCGGGGGGAATCAGCCCCAGCATTTT
TRBV18	.	TRBJ1-1	.	CASSPRTDSEAFF	TGTGCCAGCTCACCCCGGACAGACTCTGAAGCTTTCTTT
TRBV6-1	TRBD1	TRBJ2-1	.	CASRSGLYDRGSYNEQFF	TGTGCCAGCAGGAGTGGGCTATATGACAGGGGGTCATACAATGAGCAGTTCTTC
TRBV24-1	TRBD2	TRBJ2-1	.	CATSAGSGGKSLAGGLVNEQFF	TGTGCCACCAGTGCGGGCTCCGGGGGGAAATCCCTAGCGGGAGGGTTGGTCAATGAGCAGTTCTTC
TRBV2	TRBD1	TRBJ2-7	.	CATHSTRDRPSYEQYF	TGTGCCACCCATTCAACCCGGGACAGACCTTCCTACGAGCAGTACTTC
TRBV6-2/TRBV6-3	TRBD2	TRBJ2-3	.	CASSPTSGAYTDTQYF	TGTGCCAGCAGTCCGACTAGCGGGGCTTACACAGATACGCAGTATTTT
TRBV19	TRBD1	TRBJ1-1	once	CAARDRGVAGNTEAFF	TGTGCCGCCCGGGACAGGGGGGTTGCCGGGAACACTGAAGCTTTCTTT
TRBV14	.	TRBJ2-3	.	CASSQGLATYSTDTQYF	TGTGCCAGCAGCCAAGGGCTAGCGACCTATAGCACAGATACGCAGTATTTT
TRBV25-1	.	TRBJ2-3	.	CASRDTDTDTQYF	TGTGCCAGCAGGGACACCGACACAGATACGCAGTATTTT
TRBV5-4	.	TRBJ2-7	.	CASSLEGPQGNEQYF	TGTGCCAGCAGCTTGGAGGGCCCCCAGGGTAACGAGCAGTACTTC
TRBV9	.	TRBJ1-1	.	CASSVTDLGTEAFF	TGTGCCAGCAGCGTGACAGACCTTGGCACTGAAGCTTTCTTT
TRBV30	.	TRBJ2-7	.	CAWSARGLAREQYF	TGTGCCTGGAGCGCCCGGGGTTTGGCTCGGGAGCAGTACTTC
TRBV7-8	.	TRBJ2-5	.	CASSLDGDQETQYF	TGTGCCAGCAGCTTGGACGGCGACCAAGAGACCCAGTACTTC
TRBV6-6	TRBD1	TRBJ1-3	.	CASSKTGFGNTIYF	TGTGCCAGCAGTAAGACAGGGTTCGGAAACACCATATATTTT
TRBV5-1	TRBD1	TRBJ2-5	.	CASSLGAGQGETQYF	TGCGCCAGCAGCTTGGGAGCGGGACAGGGAGAGACCCAGTACTTC
TRBV7-6	TRBD2	TRBJ2-2	few	CASSLSGRGTGELFF	TGTGCCAGCAGCTTAAGCGGGAGGGGCACCGGGGAGCTGTTTTTT
TRBV29-1	.	TRBJ1-1	.	CSVNRNTEAFF	TGCAGCGTTAACAGAAACACTGAAGCTTTCTTT
TRBV12-3/TRBV12-4	.	TRBJ1-1	.	CASSLRAGTDTEAFF	TGTGCCAGCAGTTTAAGGGCGGGAACTGACACTGAAGCTTTCTTT
TRBV12-3/TRBV12-4	.	TRBJ2-1	few	CASSPGREQFF	TGTGCCAGCAGCCCTGGCCGTGAGCAGTTCTTC
TRBV20-1	.	TRBJ2-3	.	CSADPWATDTQYF	TGCAGTGCTGACCCTTGGGCCACAGATACGCAGTATTTT
TRBV29-1	.	TRBJ2-3	once	CSVAGARTDTQYF	TGCAGCGTTGCGGGGGCCCGCACAGATACGCAGTATTTT
TRBV19	.	TRBJ1-2	.	CASSIGRVGRGYGYTF	TGTGCCAGTAGTATTGGGCGAGTAGGCAGAGGCTATGGCTACACCTTC
TRBV7-2	.	TRBJ1-1	.	CASSLGLTGRGTEAFF	TGTGCCAGCAGCTTAGGCCTGACAGGCCGCGGGACTGAAGCTTTCTTT
TRBV12-3/TRBV12-4	.	TRBJ2-1	.	CASTQRASSYNEQFF	TGTGCCAGCACTCAGAGGGCCAGTTCCTACAATGAGCAGTTCTTC
TRBV29-1	.	TRBJ1-5	.	CSVRLDGNQPQHF	TGCAGCGTTCGACTAGATGGCAATCAGCCCCAGCATTTT
TRBV2	.	TRBJ2-2	.	CASTMNTGELFF	TGTGCCAGCACGATGAACACCGGGGAGCTGTTTTTT
TRBV18	.	TRBJ1-1	.	CASSETENTEAFF	TGTGCCAGCTCAGAGACAGAGAACACTGAAGCTTTCTTT
TRBV20-1	TRBD1	TRBJ2-7	.	CSASQDRGYEQYF	TGCAGTGCTAGTCAGGACAGGGGCTACGAGCAGTACTTC
TRBV20-1	.	TRBJ2-1	.	CSARSQRSTYNEQFF	TGCAGTGCTAGATCTCAGCGGTCCACCTACAATGAGCAGTTCTTC
TRBV20-1	.	TRBJ2-5	.	CSALSPGQETQYF	TGCAGTGCCCTCAGTCCAGGGCAAGAGACCCAGTACTTC
TRBV9	.	TRBJ2-5	.	CASRQGTRGTQYF	TGTGCCAGTCGACAAGGGACACGGGGGACCCAGTACTTC
TRBV19	TRBD1	TRBJ1-6	few	CASSRGQGTSPLHF	TGTGCCAGTAGTAGGGGACAGGGAACTTCACCCCTCCACTTT
TRBV6-2/TRBV6-3	.	TRBJ1-2	.	CASSYPSTVIGYTF	TGTGCCAGCAGTTACCCCTCTACAGTAATCGGCTACACCTTC
TRBV12-3/TRBV12-4	.	TRBJ2-2	.	CASSWGRQRTGELFF	TGTGCCAGCAGTTGGGGACGCCAGCGGACCGGGGAGCTGTTTTTT
TRBV27	.	TRBJ1-3	.	CASSLPGRPSGNTIYF	TGTGCCAGCAGTTTGCCGGGACGGCCCTCTGGAAACACCATATATTTT
TRBV20-1	.	TRBJ1-4	.	CSAGGRAGEKLFF	TGCAGTGCTGGCGGCAGGGCTGGTGAAAAACTGTTTTTT
TRBV29-1	TRBD1	TRBJ1-4	.	CSVKGLQGHEKLFF	TGCAGCGTTAAAGGGTTACAGGGGCACGAAAAACTGTTTTTT
TRBV7-6	.	TRBJ2-3	.	CASSELSHTDTQYF	TGTGCCAGCAGCGAACTATCTCACACAGATACGCAGTATTTT
TRBV4-1	TRBD1	TRBJ1-2	.	CASSQGGQGKIGGYTF	TGCGCCAGCAGCCAAGGGGGACAGGGTAAAATAGGAGGCTACACCTTC
TRBV3-1	.	TRBJ2-3	.	CASSQLGGDTQYF	TGTGCCAGCAGCCAACTGGGCGGAGATACGCAGTATTTT
TRBV12-3/TRBV12-4	TRBD2	TRBJ2-2	.	CASSSRVWLAGRELFF	TGTGCCAGCAGTTCGAGGGTCTGGCTAGCGGGGCGGGAGCTGTTTTTT
TRBV5-1	.	TRBJ2-6	.	CASGRFSGANVLTF	TGCGCCAGCGGACGGTTCTCTGGGGCCAACGTCCTGACTTTC
TRBV27	.	TRBJ2-3	.	CASSLRGSTQYF	TGTGCCAGCAGTTTAAGGGGGTCGACGCAGTATTTT
TRBV27	.	TRBJ2-5	few	CASSSGNQETQYF	TGTGCCAGCAGTTCCGGGAACCAAGAGACCCAGTACTTC
TRBV19	.	TRBJ2-1	.	CASSISPGSPRDEQFF	TGTGCCAGTAGTATTAGCCCAGGGTCCCCCCGGGATGAGCAGTTCTTC
TRBV6-1	.	TRBJ1-1	.	CASNSGHLNTEAFF	TGTGCCAGCAACTCGGGACACCTGAACACTGAAGCTTTCTTT
TRBV4-1	TRBD2	TRBJ2-1	once	CASSHGLAGGPKVYEQFF	TGCGCCAGCAGCCATGGACTAGCGGGAGGGCCAAAGGTCTATGAGCAGTTCTTC
TRBV7-9	.	TRBJ2-5	.	CASSLTAPYQETQYF	TGTGCCAGCAGCTTAACAGCGCCGTACCAAGAGACCCAGTACTTC
TRBV29-1	.	TRBJ2-1	.	CSVKPLGARYNEQFF	TGCAGCGTTAAGCCGCTCGGGGCCCGGTACAATGAGCAGTTCTTC
TRBV14	.	TRBJ1-4	.	CASSQRLQGGKLFF	TGTGCCAGCAGCCAACGCCTGCAGGGCGGAAAACTGTTTTTT
TRBV20-1	.	TRBJ1-4	.	CSARDGPGANEKLFF	TGCAGTGCTAGAGACGGACCTGGGGCTAATGAAAAACTGTTTTTT